This T cell receptor beta chain was recorded in a study of immune evolution from preneoplasia to lung adenocarcinoma. V shed 5 bases and J 4 bases; nucleotides not matched to a gene: 8. CDR1 is SGHTA, CDR2 FQGNSA, per germline. This CDR3 has 16 residues. The assay was immunoSEQ multiplex PCR, and TCRdb's table has in-frame clones only and misses some. Here the sample spans 3,500 or so clones, 40% to 50% being singletons. The chain has TRBV7-2 and TRBJ2-3; 11 nucleotides agree with TRBD2. Sequencing used FFPE normal lung tissue adjacent to the tumor. This sequence originates from a person aged 45-60 years with lung adenocarcinoma. The CDR3 DNA reads as TGTGCCAGCAGCGGAAGACTAGCGGGGTCCGCAGATACGCAGTATTTT. It specifies CASSGRLAGSADTQYF.